The clone carrying this TCR beta chain came up once. Per the authors' pipeline: Using reference gene primer amplification, nucleated cell counts were estimated. Clones were read by immunoSEQ multiplex PCR, and TCRdb kept only the in-frame ones, dropping some. The V and J calls and clone size come from that table; D and trimming were worked out from the DNA. The table records roughly 170,000 clones, 75% to 80% of them present only once. This sample is part of a study of blood T cell repertoires in COVID-19. About the research overall: The origin of the acute and convalescent COVID-19 samples was the United States, Italy and Spain. PBMCs, B-cell-depleted T cells, or T cells were the source of the cDNA or gDNA that made up the material.

The source material was peripheral blood. This receptor was identified in a woman in her 70s with acute or convalescent COVID-19.

CDR3 sequence (DNA): TGTGCCAGCAGCTTAGATGGAGCGGGACCTTTCAACGAGCAGTACTTC. Translation gives CASSLDGAGPFNEQYF. This chain uses TRBV11-3 with TRBJ2-7, with TRBD2 matching over 7 bases. CDR3 size: 16 residues. CDR1 is SGHNT and CDR2 is YENEEA in the germline V gene. Germline trimming cut 0 bases from V and 5 bases from J; bases unmatched to any gene: 10.